Shown below are 26 T cell receptor beta chains from a single sample sequenced in a study of T cells after yellow fever vaccination. TCRdb re-called the 5' RACE reads through MiXCR, storing one row per CDR3 protein. The sample has about 580,000 distinct CDR3 sequences, about 17% seen once. Sequences were derived from PBMCs, sampled more than 4 days after the first yellow fever vaccination. The source is a man aged 18 to 30 who received the YFV17D yellow fever vaccine.

The genes are TRBV4-2 and TRBJ1-2; D ambiguous. The CDR3 runs 15 residues. CDR1 LGHNA and CDR2 YNFKEQ come from the germline V gene. The V and J ends lost 1 base and 5 bases respectively, with 14 bases between them. In nucleotides, the CDR3 is TGTGCCAGCAGCCAAGTGGACCGAGATCTTTATGGCTACACCTTC. Protein product: CASSQVDRDLYGYTF.

The chain joins TRBV25-1 to TRBJ1-1; the D is unclear. CDR1 is MGHDK and CDR2 is SYGVNS in the germline V gene. The CDR3 totals 15 residues. V shed 3 bases and J shed 1 base, with 12 bases lying between them. The CDR3 nucleotides are TGTGCCAGCAGTGAGTGGGCGATGCCGAACACTGAAGCTTTCTTT. It translates to CASSEWAMPNTEAFF.

V gene TRBV20-1 combines with J gene TRBJ2-7; 7 bases fit TRBD2. CDR1 DFQATT and CDR2 SNEGSKA come from the germline V gene (reference sequence). This CDR3 contains 13 residues. The junction had 8 bases not matched to a gene; V was cut back by 4 bases and J by 5 bases. The CDR3 loop reads CSATGGDKDEQYF. CDR3 bases: TGCAGTGCTACGGGGGGAGACAAAGACGAGCAGTACTTC.

The chain couples TRBV7-2 to TRBJ1-6; D remains ambiguous. V shed 0 bases and J shed 8 bases, with 5 bases lying between them. CDR3 length: 13 amino acids. The germline V gene has CDR1 SGHTA and CDR2 FQGNSA. The CDR3 reads CASSLALDSPLHF. The CDR3 nucleotides are TGTGCCAGCAGCTTAGCGCTGGATTCACCCCTCCACTTT.

There are a few counts of this clonotype. The rearrangement uses TRBV4-2 and TRBJ1-4; possibly TRBD1 for D (6 bases). The CDR3 runs 15 residues. V was pared by 1 base and J by 2 bases, with 8 bases between. CDR1 and CDR2 from the germline V gene are LGHNA and YNFKEQ. This CDR3 is CASSQGDITNEKLFF. Here the CDR3 DNA reads TGTGCCAGCAGCCAAGGGGACATCACTAATGAAAAACTGTTTTTT.

J is TRBJ1-5 and V is TRBV2; maybe TRBD1 (5 bases). Germline lookup yields CDR1 SNHLY and CDR2 FYNNEI. The ends were cut back, 8 bases at V and 6 bases at J, with 11 bases in the middle. This CDR3 comprises 12 residues. The CDR3 is CASGGAGQPQHF. CDR3 coding DNA: TGTGCCAGCGGCGGGGCGGGTCAGCCCCAGCATTTT.

This clonotype was seen only a few times. This rearrangement joins TRBV4-3 to TRBJ1-2; TRBD1 is a possible D gene (6 bases). This CDR3 region has 15 residues. From germline, CDR1 is LGHNA and CDR2 YSLEER. V lost 2 bases and J 5 bases, leaving 15 bases between the germline ends. The CDR3 here is CASSQSRQESYGYTF. In nucleotides, the CDR3 is TGCGCCAGCAGCCAATCCCGACAGGAGTCGTATGGCTACACCTTC.

CDR3 DNA sequence: TGTGCCAGCAGCCCCGGGACTAGCGGGGGGGCCCAAGAGACCCAGTACTTC. As protein: CASSPGTSGGAQETQYF. The genes are TRBV5-4 and TRBJ2-5, with 16 positions matching TRBD2. After removal of 4 bases from V and 1 base from J, the junction contained 4 bases not matched to a gene. CDR1 and CDR2 (germline): SGHNT, YYREEE (reference sequence). The CDR3 runs to 17 residues. Together with reference TRBV5-4 and TRBJ2-5, the CDR3 gives the full variable domain: ETGVTQSPTHLIKTRGQQVTLRCSSQSGHNTVSWYQQALGQGPQFIFQYYREEENGRGNFPPRFSGLQFPNYSSELNVNALELDDSALYLCASSPGTSGGAQETQYFGPGTRLLVL.

This clonotype was seen a handful of times. The chain uses TRBV9 and TRBJ1-1, with D perhaps matching TRBD1 (6 bases). The CDR3 has 15 residues. V was pared by 0 bases and J by 4 bases, with 13 bases between. Germline assignment: CDR1 SGDLS and CDR2 YYNGEE. The CDR3 loop is CASSVVGRGGTEAFF. CDR3 nucleotide sequence: TGTGCCAGCAGCGTAGTTGGCAGGGGAGGCACTGAAGCTTTCTTT.

The chain uses TRBV5-1 and TRBJ2-7, with 11 bases lining up with TRBD2. Per germline, CDR1 SGHRS and CDR2 YFSETQ. There are 15 residues in the CDR3. Germline trimming cut 0 bases from V and 2 bases from J; bases unmatched to any gene: 1. The CDR3 sequence is CASSLVSGGAYEQYV. The DNA of the CDR3 is TGCGCCAGCAGCTTGGTTAGCGGGGGGGCCTACGAGCAGTACGTC.

The rearrangement links TRBV30 to TRBJ1-6; D gene unclear. V was cut by 1 base and J by 0 bases, with 13 bases left in between. Germline V gene sequence: CDR1 GTSNPN, CDR2 SVGIG (reference sequence). The CDR3 has 17 amino acids. CDR3: CAWSGTRRSSYNSPLHF. In DNA form, the CDR3 reads TGTGCCTGGAGTGGAACACGGAGAAGCTCCTATAATTCACCCCTCCACTTT.

This chain links TRBV24-1 with TRBJ2-7; D ambiguous. The CDR3 length is 12 residues. Germline V gene lookup returns CDR1 KGHDR and CDR2 SFDVKD. V lost 7 bases and J 3 bases, leaving 9 bases between the germline ends. CDR3 protein: CATRGPSYEQYF. For the CDR3, the DNA is TGTGCCACCAGAGGACCGAGCTACGAGCAGTACTTC.

The chain combines TRBV12-3 or TRBV12-4 with TRBJ2-5; tentative D call: TRBD1 (6 bases). V shed 6 bases and J shed 4 bases, with 15 bases lying between them. CDR3 length equals 14 residues. CDR3 DNA sequence: TGTGCCAGCAGCAAGACCCGGGACACAGAGACCCAGTACTTC. It is translated as CASSKTRDTETQYF.

In its sample, this clonotype was seen a few times. The chain carries TRBV4-1 and TRBJ2-5, with 7 nucleotides matching TRBD2. The germline V gene has CDR1 MGHRA and CDR2 YSYEKL. The length of the CDR3 is 15 residues. Trimming cost V 4 bases and J 5 bases; bases outside gene matches: 10. The CDR3 sequence: CASSPAGDPRETQYF. The CDR3 DNA reads TGCGCCAGCAGCCCCGCGGGGGATCCCAGGGAGACCCAGTACTTC.

The chain carries TRBV20-1 and TRBJ2-7; D possibly uses TRBD1 or TRBD2 (5 bases each). Germline V gene sequence: CDR1 DFQATT, CDR2 SNEGSKA (reference sequence). V lost 6 bases, J lost 5 bases, and 14 bases lay in between. The CDR3 runs 12 residues. CDR3 DNA: TGCAGTGCGCTGGGACCGTTCAACGAGCAGTACGTC. Its protein is CSALGPFNEQYV.

The chain links TRBV28 to TRBJ1-2; 7 bases are shared with TRBD1. J gave up 7 bases and V 5 bases, and 13 bases lay outside the gene matches. The CDR3 extends over 15 amino acids. Germline V lookup: CDR1 MDHEN, CDR2 SYDVKM. The chain's CDR3 is CASSEPRTGWGGYTF. CDR3 nucleotides: TGTGCCAGCAGTGAACCACGGACAGGCTGGGGTGGCTACACCTTC.

This clonotype was seen a few times. V and J are TRBV6-1 and TRBJ1-3, with 7 bases lining up with TRBD1. This CDR3 is built from 14 residues. CDR1 MNHNS and CDR2 SASEGT come from the germline V gene. J was trimmed by 0 bases and V by 8 bases; bases with no gene match: 4. The CDR3 DNA is TGTGCCAGCCGGGACAGTCTCTCTGGAAACACCATATATTTT. Amino acid sequence: CASRDSLSGNTIYF.

This clonotype was detected ten times or more. The chain combines TRBV12-3 or TRBV12-4 with TRBJ2-5, with 9 bases aligning to TRBD1. CDR3 length equals 15 residues. Trimming removed 5 bases from V and 5 bases from J; junction bases left unmatched: 9. CDR3 sequence (DNA): TGTGCCAGCAGTCGTCCGGGACAGGGCGGGGAGACCCAGTACTTC. Protein sequence: CASSRPGQGGETQYF.

This clonotype was detected many times. The genes are TRBV5-1 and TRBJ2-1, with D possibly being TRBD1 (6 bases). The CDR3 spans 15 residues. The germline gives CDR1 SGHRS, CDR2 YFSETQ. Trimming took 4 bases from V and 0 from J, leaving 11 bases between them. For the CDR3, the DNA is TGCGCCAGCAGCGAACAGGGCAGCTCCTACAATGAGCAGTTCTTC. Its translation: CASSEQGSSYNEQFF.

CDR3 amino acids: CASSPTLGDIVNYGYTF. The CDR3 bases are TGTGCCAGCAGTCCTACGCTTGGGGACATCGTTAACTATGGCTACACCTTC. The chain links TRBV27 to TRBJ1-2; D might be TRBD1 (6 bases). Germline assignment: CDR1 MNHEY and CDR2 SMNVEV (reference sequence). The CDR3 has 17 amino acids. V shed 5 bases and J shed 1 base, with 20 bases lying between them.

This rearrangement joins TRBV6-5 to TRBJ1-2; the match to TRBD1 covers 8 bases. CDR1 is MNHEY, CDR2 SVGAGI, per germline. J gave up 4 bases and V 2 bases, and 9 bases lay outside the gene matches. This CDR3 spans 16 amino acids. In DNA, the CDR3 is TGTGCCAGCAGTTACGCCGGACAGGGAGGGATCTATGGCTACACCTTC. It specifies CASSYAGQGGIYGYTF.

The chain uses TRBV25-1 and TRBJ1-6; the D gene is possibly TRBD1 (6 bases). CDR1 is MGHDK and CDR2 is SYGVNS in the germline V gene. CDR3 length equals 14 residues. V gave up 2 bases and J gave up 8 bases, with 10 bases separating them. CDR3 sequence: CASSEQQGYSPLHF. DNA of the CDR3: TGTGCCAGCAGTGAACAACAGGGATATTCACCCCTCCACTTT. Full variable domain (rest looked up from reference TRBV25-1 and TRBJ1-6): EADIYQTPRYLVIGTGKKITLECSQTMGHDKMYWYQQDPGMELHLIHYSYGVNSTEKGDLSSESTVSRIRTEHFPLTLESARPSHTSQYLCASSEQQGYSPLHFGNGTRLTVT.

The chain links TRBV5-6 to TRBJ2-7; a weak D match, TRBD1 (6 bases). V was cut by 4 bases and J by 4 bases, with 15 bases left in between. Germline V gene sequence: CDR1 SGHDT, CDR2 YYEEEE. This CDR3 has 14 residues. The CDR3: CASSRGARGYEQYV. The DNA of the CDR3 is TGTGCCAGCAGCCGCGGTGCCAGGGGATACGAGCAGTACGTC.

J is TRBJ2-5 and V is TRBV3-1; weak D call: TRBD2 (5 bases). Germline V lookup: CDR1 LGHDT, CDR2 YNNKEL (reference sequence). With 1 base removed from V and 7 bases from J, the gap between germline ends came to 19 bases. There are 16 residues in the CDR3. CDR3 in amino acids: CASSQGVGLAEGTQYF. CDR3 coding DNA: TGTGCCAGCAGCCAAGGGGTCGGATTAGCAGAGGGGACCCAGTACTTC.

V gene TRBV19 combines with J gene TRBJ2-3, with 7 nucleotides matching TRBD1. The CDR3 has 17 residues. Trimming cost V 4 bases and J 0 bases; bases outside gene matches: 10. Looked up from germline, CDR1 is LNHDA and CDR2 is SQIVND (reference sequence). CDR3 loop: CASSKRTGGASTDTQYF. The CDR3 DNA sequence: TGTGCCAGTAGTAAACGGACAGGAGGTGCTAGCACAGATACGCAGTATTTT.

The V and J genes are TRBV7-2 and TRBJ2-5, with TRBD1 identical over 11 bases. The CDR3 spans 16 residues. Per the germline V gene, CDR1 is SGHTA and CDR2 is FQGNSA. After removal of 0 bases from V and 5 bases from J, the junction contained 5 bases not matched to a gene. DNA for the CDR3: TGTGCCAGCAGCTTAGCCGCGGACAGGGGGCGTGAGACCCAGTACTTC. It is translated as CASSLAADRGRETQYF.